What follows is one T cell receptor (beta chain) and its context. What it recognizes is unknown. This entry belongs to a study of T cell responses to AZD1222 COVID-19 vaccine. Study-wide points: The CD4 TCRs associated with vaccination extended across spike and predominated at 160-218 and 743-854. Regions left unmutated in variants are reportedly the target of nearly half of spike-specific TCRs. A mostly white British donor set with more females was recruited, and clonal diversity was possibly underestimated.

The data were produced by immunoSEQ multiplex PCR, yet TCRdb's version contains in-frame clones alone and is incomplete. The sample contains around 180,000 clones, less than 95% of which appear only once. The V end was cut by 6 bases, the J end by 6 bases, with 12 bases between. This CDR3 spans 12 amino acids. In germline, CDR1 is KGHSH, CDR2 LQKENI. The TCR sequence derives from an adult in good health. The chain employs TRBV18 and TRBJ2-7; D unresolved. The sample was peripheral blood, taken on day 0 of AZD1222 vaccination. This chain's CDR3 is CASSLASLEQYF. In DNA form, the CDR3 reads TGTGCCAGCTCCCTTGCCTCCCTCGAGCAGTACTTC.